A selection of T cell receptor beta chains follows, all from one sample in a study of blood T cells in healthy people across ages. One entry per CDR3 protein results from TCRdb running MiXCR on the 5' RACE reads. The data hold 650,000 to 1,000,000 distinct CDR3 sequences, with roughly 35% observed a single time. The specimen sequenced was blood. These receptors all come from a young man in good health. Each CDR3 is given with its conserved first and last residue. Fields, in order: V gene, CDR3 length, clone size, J gene, D gene, CDR3 protein, CDR3 DNA. The D gene is left open where the match is weak. Clone size, where shown, is once, few, many, or a class for clones that have expanded.

>TRBV29-1|18|NA|TRBJ2-1|TRBD2
CSVVGLAGGQSSYNEQFF
TGCAGCGTTGTAGGACTAGCGGGGGGTCAGAGCTCCTACAATGAGCAGTTCTTC
>TRBV7-8|14|NA|TRBJ2-5|NA
CASRPTNRQETQYF
TGTGCCAGCAGGCCAACTAATAGGCAAGAGACCCAGTACTTC
>TRBV7-2|13|few|TRBJ2-7|TRBD2
CASSRGVYNEQYF
TGTGCCAGCAGCCGGGGGGTTTACAATGAGCAGTACTTC
>TRBV7-9|13|few|TRBJ2-1|NA
CASSRLPPGEQFF
TGTGCCAGCAGCCGGCTACCCCCGGGGGAGCAGTTCTTC
>TRBV20-1|14|NA|TRBJ2-2|NA
CSATRDSIPGELFF
TGCAGTGCTACCCGGGACTCCATCCCCGGGGAGCTGTTTTTT
>TRBV3-1|14|NA|TRBJ2-5|NA
CASSQEGDGETQYF
TGTGCCAGCAGCCAAGAGGGGGATGGAGAGACCCAGTACTTC
>TRBV29-1|11|NA|TRBJ2-1|NA
CSVWIASEQFF
TGCAGCGTTTGGATAGCGAGTGAGCAGTTCTTC
>TRBV7-2|16|few|TRBJ1-2|TRBD1
CASSLGGTANSYGYTF
TGTGCCAGCAGCTTAGGCGGGACAGCCAACAGCTATGGCTACACCTTC
>TRBV9|14|NA|TRBJ2-3|TRBD1
CASSEGQNTDTQYF
TGTGCCAGCAGCGAGGGACAGAACACAGATACGCAGTATTTT
>TRBV12-3/TRBV12-4|12|many|TRBJ1-2|TRBD1
CASSIGQEGYTF
TGTGCCAGCAGTATTGGACAGGAAGGCTACACCTTC
>TRBV5-5|14|few|TRBJ1-1|NA
CASSLGHDQSEAFF
TGTGCCAGCAGCTTGGGACACGATCAATCTGAAGCTTTCTTT
>TRBV3-1|15|NA|TRBJ2-2|NA
CASSAKRLFSGELFF
TGTGCCAGCAGCGCGAAACGGTTGTTCTCCGGGGAGCTGTTTTTT
>TRBV11-3|18|NA|TRBJ2-1|NA
CASSRTKARAHSYNEQFF
TGTGCCAGCAGCCGCACTAAGGCGAGGGCCCACTCCTACAATGAGCAGTTCTTC
>TRBV28|13|NA|TRBJ2-7|NA
CASSRQGFHEQYF
TGTGCCAGCAGCCGCCAGGGATTCCACGAGCAGTACTTC
>TRBV5-6|15|NA|TRBJ1-1|NA
CASSSRAGRTTEAFF
TGTGCCAGCAGCTCGAGGGCCGGTAGGACCACTGAAGCTTTCTTT
>TRBV4-3|16|many|TRBJ2-7|NA
CASSQDLGSGSYEQYF
TGCGCCAGCAGCCAAGATCTCGGGAGTGGATCCTACGAGCAGTACTTC
>TRBV7-9|15|few|TRBJ2-1|TRBD1
CASTQGQRPYNEQFF
TGTGCCAGCACCCAGGGACAGAGACCCTACAATGAGCAGTTCTTC
>TRBV20-1|14|few|TRBJ1-5|NA
CSAHLDGSNQPQHF
TGCAGTGCTCATTTAGACGGGAGCAATCAGCCCCAGCATTTT
>TRBV27|17|NA|TRBJ2-6|NA
CASSLVAVSSGANVLTF
TGTGCCAGCAGTTTAGTGGCAGTGAGCTCTGGGGCCAACGTCCTGACTTTC
>TRBV7-9|18|NA|TRBJ2-2|NA
CASSLGPWRGLDTGELFF
TGTGCCAGCAGCTTAGGTCCCTGGCGGGGGCTGGACACCGGGGAGCTGTTTTTT
>TRBV9|15|NA|TRBJ1-1|TRBD1
CASSATGQVATEAFF
TGTGCCAGCAGCGCAACCGGACAGGTCGCCACTGAAGCTTTCTTT
>TRBV9|20|few|TRBJ1-2|NA
CASSVTLTGYNNPQNYGYTF
TGTGCCAGCAGCGTAACCCTGACAGGATACAACAACCCCCAAAACTATGGCTACACCTTC